This T cell receptor (beta chain) was sequenced in a study of shared clonotypes between healthy human individuals. The assay was immunoSEQ multiplex PCR, and TCRdb's table has in-frame clones only and misses some. The repertoire holds roughly 330,000 clones, around 72% seen once, with 10% in the top ten. General study findings and limits: Large sequencing depth failed to make sorted-subset sequencing complete, rarefaction showed.

Comments on this clone: The antigen is not known.

The CDR3 length is 17 residues. The V call is TRBV21-1, the J call TRBJ2-7. TRBV21-1 is labeled a pseudogene. The sequence was collected from a young man in good health. Input material: memory CD4+ T cells sorted from blood. Regarding subset: CD45RA-negative fraction. CDR3 nucleotides: TGTGCCAGCAGCAAGAGACAATGGGGAACACCCTCCTACGAGCAGTACTTC. It is translated as CASSKRQWGTPSYEQYF.